The 24 T cell receptor beta chains in this list originate from one sample, sequenced in a study of control samples from healthy donors and cancer patients. Clones were sequenced by immunoSEQ multiplex PCR, and TCRdb holds only the in-frame ones, with some missing. The profile shows approximately 110,000 clones, just over 90% of them singletons. Source material: blood. Receptors originate from a young woman in good health.

The chain uses TRBV19 and TRBJ2-5; TRBD2 agrees at 10 bases. CDR1 is LNHDA, CDR2 SQIVND, per germline (reference sequence). V lost 5 bases to trimming and J lost 2 bases; unmatched junction nucleotides: 8. The CDR3 has 16 amino acids. The CDR3 bases are TGTGCCAGTAGTTTATTAGCGGGGGGCCTTCAAGAGACCCAGTACTTC. It translates to CASSLLAGGLQETQYF. Drawing the rest from reference TRBV19 and TRBJ2-5, the complete variable domain is DGGITQSPKYLFRKEGQNVTLSCEQNLNHDAMYWYRQDPGQGLRLIYYSQIVNDFQKGDIAEGYSVSREKKESFPLTVTSAQKNPTAFYLCASSLLAGGLQETQYFGPGTRLLVL.

J is TRBJ2-1 and V is TRBV12-2; the listed D gene, TRBD2, was not tested against the DNA. TRBV12-2 is designated a pseudogene. This CDR3 region has 19 residues. CDR3 amino acids: CASRLTRLAASTSYNEQFF. CDR3 DNA sequence: TGTGCAAGTCGCTTAACGCGACTAGCGGCGTCAACCTCCTACAATGAGCAGTTCTTC.

Points on this clone: The sample contains more than one DNA sequence encoding this CDR3. This chain links TRBV3-1 (or the pseudogene TRBV3-2) with TRBJ2-1; no firm D call. V was trimmed by 1 base and J by 6 bases, leaving 1 base between them. Germline V gene lookup returns CDR1 LGHDT and CDR2 YNNKEL (reference sequence). The CDR3 is 11 amino acids. The CDR3 DNA follows: TGTGCCAGCAGCCAAGGCAATGAGCAGTTCTTC. Its protein product is CASSQGNEQFF.

The chain joins TRBV21-1 to TRBJ1-5. TRBV21-1 is marked as a pseudogene. The CDR3 spans 19 residues. The CDR3 DNA is TGTGCCAGCAGCAAAGCATATTTAGGTAATCGGTGCTACAATCAGCCCCAGCATTTT. Its translation: CASSKAYLGNRCYNQPQHF.

The rearrangement joins TRBV28 to TRBJ1-2; tentative D call: TRBD1 (5 bases). The CDR3 extends over 12 amino acids. V dropped 10 bases and J dropped 4 bases, with 13 bases sitting between them. Germline V CDR1 and CDR2: MDHEN, SYDVKM. The CDR3 coding sequence is TGTGCCACAGCGGGTGGGGGCTATGGCTACACCTTC. Translating gives CATAGGGYGYTF.

This clone appeared a single time. V and J are TRBV7-3 and TRBJ2-1; perhaps TRBD2 as D (6 bases). V was trimmed by 0 bases and J by 15 bases, leaving 15 bases between them. Germline V gives CDR1 SGHTA, CDR2 FQGTGA. The CDR3 totals 13 residues. In DNA, the CDR3 is TGTGCCAGCAGCTTAACGCGTCGGGAGTTGGCGTTCTTC. This gives the protein CASSLTRRELAFF.

V is TRBV18 and J is TRBJ1-1, with D perhaps matching TRBD1 (5 bases). The length of the CDR3 is 14 residues. In germline, CDR1 is KGHSH, CDR2 LQKENI. V shed 6 bases and J shed 5 bases, with 16 bases lying between them. The CDR3 spells CASSDRVGETEAFF. As DNA, the CDR3 is TGTGCCAGCTCCGACCGAGTGGGGGAAACTGAAGCTTTCTTT. The full variable domain, in which reference TRBV18 and TRBJ1-1 provide the parts outside the CDR3, is NAGVMQNPRHLVRRRGQEARLRCSPMKGHSHVYWYRQLPEEGLKFMVYLQKENIIDESGMPKERFSAEFPKEGPSILRIQQVVRGDSAAYFCASSDRVGETEAFFGQGTRLTVV.

This clone was detected a few times. The chain links TRBV3-1 (or the pseudogene TRBV3-2) to TRBJ2-3; 13 bases are shared with TRBD2. V lost 5 bases and J lost 4; bases outside the gene matches: 6. From germline, CDR1 is LGHDT and CDR2 YNNKEL (reference sequence). The CDR3 spans 16 residues. DNA for the CDR3: TGTGCCAGCAGCGCGACTAGCGGGAGGCCGCCAGATACGCAGTATTTT. Protein product: CASSATSGRPPDTQYF.

This chain links TRBV5-4 with TRBJ2-5; TRBD2 agrees at 8 bases. The CDR3 consists of 14 residues. The ends lost 3 bases at V and 5 bases at J; junction bases unmatched: 6. Per germline, CDR1 SGHNT and CDR2 YYREEE (reference sequence). The CDR3 DNA is TGTGCCAGCAGCTCCCGGGGGGGCGGGGAGACCCAGTACTTC. Its translation is CASSSRGGGETQYF.

This sequence joins TRBV25-1 and TRBJ2-2; 7 bases agree with TRBD1. This CDR3 comprises 14 residues. Germline V gene data show CDR1 as MGHDK and CDR2 as SYGVNS. The J segment lost 3 bases and the V segment lost 6 bases, leaving 4 bases of the junction unmatched. This CDR3 reads CASRTDRDTGELFF. CDR3 in DNA: TGTGCCAGCAGAACAGACAGGGACACCGGGGAGCTGTTTTTT. The full variable domain, completed using reference TRBV25-1 and TRBJ2-2, is EADIYQTPRYLVIGTGKKITLECSQTMGHDKMYWYQQDPGMELHLIHYSYGVNSTEKGDLSSESTVSRIRTEHFPLTLESARPSHTSQYLCASRTDRDTGELFFGEGSRLTVL.

The CDR3 DNA is TGTGCCAGCAGTCAATCGGCACGGAAAACAGGGGGCAATGAGCAGTTCTTC. It specifies CASSQSARKTGGNEQFF. The V and J genes are TRBV28 and TRBJ2-1, with TRBD1 matching 8 bases. The CDR3 covers 17 residues. Germline CDR1 reads MDHEN; CDR2 reads SYDVKM. J gave up 6 bases and V 5 bases, and 15 bases lay outside the gene matches. Together with reference TRBV28 and TRBJ2-1, the CDR3 gives the full variable domain: DVKVTQSSRYLVKRTGEKVFLECVQDMDHENMFWYRQDPGLGLRLIYFSYDVKMKEKGDIPEGYSVSREKKERFSLILESASTNQTSMYLCASSQSARKTGGNEQFFGPGTRLTVL.

V usage is TRBV4-3 and J usage is TRBJ2-7; no firm D call. The germline gives CDR1 LGHNA, CDR2 YSLEER. CDR3 length: 15 residues. Trimming stripped 6 bases from V and 7 bases from J, with 22 bases between. The CDR3 coding sequence is TGCGCCAGCAGACACGATAAAGTGTGGCTGTGGGAGCAGTACTTC. Encoded protein: CASRHDKVWLWEQYF.

This chain links TRBV29-1 with TRBJ2-1, with 7 nucleotides matching TRBD1. The CDR3 sequence is 14 residues long. The trim removed 7 bases at V and 2 bases at J, leaving 8 bases unmatched. Germline V gene lookup returns CDR1 SQVTM and CDR2 ANQGSEA. This chain's CDR3 is CSGQGGPTYNEQFF. The CDR3 coding sequence is TGCAGCGGGCAAGGGGGCCCTACCTACAATGAGCAGTTCTTC.

The chain links TRBV24-1 to TRBJ1-4; D not resolved. The CDR3 is made up of 14 amino acids. CDR1 and CDR2 (germline): KGHDR, SFDVKD. Trimming cost V 6 bases and J 8 bases, with 15 bases left between them. CDR3 protein: CATSRRGDGEKLFF. In nucleotides, the CDR3 is TGTGCCACCAGTCGCAGAGGAGATGGGGAAAAACTGTTTTTT.

The chain has TRBV11-2 and TRBJ2-3; D possibly corresponds to TRBD2 (5 bases). CDR3 length: 18 residues. Germline V CDR1 and CDR2: SGHAT, FQNNGV. Trimming left V 3 bases short and J 2 bases short, with 21 bases between. CDR3 nucleotides: TGTGCCAGCAGCTTGAGGAGGACGTCCGCCACAGACACAGATACGCAGTATTTT. Translating gives CASSLRRTSATDTDTQYF.

The rearrangement links TRBV7-2 to TRBJ1-2; D is perhaps TRBD1 (5 bases). The CDR3 sequence is 16 residues long. The ends were cut back, 6 bases at V and 7 bases at J, with 24 bases in the middle. Germline V lookup: CDR1 SGHTA, CDR2 FQGNSA. Here the CDR3 reads CASRSSGGFSSLGYTF. In DNA form, the CDR3 reads TGTGCCAGCAGGAGCTCGGGGGGGTTTAGTAGTCTTGGCTACACCTTC.

This chain connects TRBV27 to TRBJ2-1, with 10 bases lining up with TRBD1. The CDR3 consists of 16 residues. Germline V CDR1 and CDR2: MNHEY, SMNVEV (reference sequence). Trimming removed 6 bases from V and 7 bases from J; junction bases left unmatched: 12. The CDR3 is CASSRPGQGLSNEQFF. CDR3 coding DNA: TGTGCCAGCAGCCGCCCGGGACAGGGGCTGTCAAATGAGCAGTTCTTC.

The chain carries TRBV6-1 and TRBJ1-5, with D unclear. V lost 2 bases, J lost 9 bases, and 23 bases lay in between. Per germline, CDR1 MNHNS and CDR2 SASEGT. This CDR3 region has 17 residues. The CDR3 protein is CASSEWKGFGEITPQHF. CDR3 DNA sequence: TGTGCCAGCAGTGAATGGAAGGGTTTCGGGGAGATCACGCCCCAGCATTTT.

The chain carries TRBV18 and TRBJ2-3, with D tentatively TRBD2 (6 bases). The CDR3 runs 16 residues. Germline CDR1 and CDR2: KGHSH and LQKENI. The germline V and J ends were trimmed by 4 bases and 6 bases, with 20 bases remaining between them. CDR3 protein: CASSRNDGGLDDTQYF. Here the CDR3 DNA reads TGTGCCAGCTCACGAAACGATGGGGGGTTGGACGATACGCAGTATTTT.

The chain combines TRBV9 with TRBJ1-3, with no clear D. Per the germline V gene, CDR1 is SGDLS and CDR2 is YYNGEE. CDR3 size: 14 residues. V was clipped by 3 bases and J by 3 bases, with 10 bases between them. This CDR3 reads CASSGDTYGNTIYF. As DNA, the CDR3 is TGTGCCAGCAGCGGAGACACGTATGGAAACACCATATATTTT.

This clone has just one count. The chain joins TRBV5-1 to TRBJ2-5; D not resolved. Looked up from germline, CDR1 is SGHRS and CDR2 is YFSETQ. CDR3 length: 14 amino acids. V was pared by 0 bases and J by 0 bases, with 6 bases between. CDR3 DNA sequence: TGCGCCAGCAGCTTGGCAGGTTACCAAGAGACCCAGTACTTC. This codes for CASSLAGYQETQYF.

The chain combines TRBV13 with TRBJ2-7; no definite D call. The CDR3 loop spans 13 amino acids. CDR1 is PRHDT and CDR2 is FYEKMQ in the germline V gene (reference sequence). V was shortened by 0 bases and J by 1 base, with 4 bases between the two germline ends. CDR3 sequence: CASSLGASYEQYF. The CDR3 region has the DNA TGTGCCAGCAGCTTAGGGGCTTCCTACGAGCAGTACTTC.

The chain carries TRBV19 and TRBJ2-2; 8 nucleotides align to TRBD1. Germline V CDR1 and CDR2: LNHDA, SQIVND (reference sequence). The CDR3 loop spans 15 amino acids. Unmatched junction bases numbered 6, after V lost 4 bases and J lost 5 bases. CDR3: CASSRQGLETGELFF. The DNA of the CDR3 is TGTGCCAGTAGTAGACAGGGGTTAGAGACCGGGGAGCTGTTTTTT.

The V gene is TRBV15, the J gene TRBJ2-1, with D perhaps matching TRBD2 (6 bases). From germline, CDR1 is LNHNV and CDR2 YYDKDF (reference sequence). The CDR3 is made up of 20 amino acids. Trimming pared 2 bases from V and 4 bases from J, leaving 27 bases between. The CDR3 DNA reads as TGTGCCACCAGCAGACGCCCCCCTTCGTATCGACTAGGGGTATACAATGAGCAGTTCTTC. This translates into CATSRRPPSYRLGVYNEQFF.